This T cell receptor beta chain was sequenced for a study of shared clonotypes between healthy human individuals. Comment on this clone: The antigen remains undetermined. The same CDR3 can be traced to other DNA sequences in this sample.

Assay: immunoSEQ multiplex PCR; the TCRdb copy retains only in-frame clones and omits some. Among approximately 1,000,000 clones listed, more than 75% were seen once. Findings and caveats of the study: Memory subsets generally showed lower estimated richness than naive subsets. At large depth, rarefaction still showed sorted-subset sequencing to be incomplete. Specimens sampled were limited to blood, with tissue repertoires likely differing. Among a few donors, roughly 5% of naive CD4 clonotypes were found in common.

The CDR3 is 12 amino acids. V lost 1 base, J lost 8 bases, and 6 bases lay in between. Per germline, CDR1 SGHNT and CDR2 YENEEA. This sequence joins TRBV11-3 and TRBJ2-1, with D possibly being TRBD2 (6 bases). Material for sequencing was memory CD4+ T cells from PBMCs. Subset specified: CD45RA-negative fraction. The TCR was taken from a man aged 18 to 29 in good health. Some clones in this sample may be carry-over from other donors' samples. CDR3 nucleotides: TGTGCCAGCAGCTTAGGGGGGGATGAGCAGTTCTTC. Translating gives CASSLGGDEQFF. Full variable domain (outside the CDR3, taken from reference TRBV11-3 and TRBJ2-1): EAGVVQSPRYKIIEKKQPVAFWCNPISGHNTLYWYLQNLGQGPELLIRYENEEAVDDSQLPKDRFSAERLKGVDSTLKIQPAELGDSAVYLCASSLGGDEQFFGPGTRLTVL.